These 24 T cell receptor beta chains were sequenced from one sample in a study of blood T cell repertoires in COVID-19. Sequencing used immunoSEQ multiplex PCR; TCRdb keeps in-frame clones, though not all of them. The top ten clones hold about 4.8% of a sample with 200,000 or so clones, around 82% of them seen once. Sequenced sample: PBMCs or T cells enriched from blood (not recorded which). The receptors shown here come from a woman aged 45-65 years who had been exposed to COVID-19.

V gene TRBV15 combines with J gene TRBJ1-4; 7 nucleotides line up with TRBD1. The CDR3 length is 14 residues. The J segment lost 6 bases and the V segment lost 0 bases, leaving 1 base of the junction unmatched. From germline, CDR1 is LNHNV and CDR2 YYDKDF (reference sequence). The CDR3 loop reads CATSRDQGDEKLFF. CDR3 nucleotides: TGTGCCACCAGCAGAGATCAGGGGGATGAAAAACTGTTTTTT.

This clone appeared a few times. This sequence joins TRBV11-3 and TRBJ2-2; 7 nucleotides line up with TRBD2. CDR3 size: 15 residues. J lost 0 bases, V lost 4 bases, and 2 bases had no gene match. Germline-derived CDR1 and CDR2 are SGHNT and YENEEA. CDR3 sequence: CASSSGGANTGELFF. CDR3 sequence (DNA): TGTGCCAGCAGCTCGGGGGGTGCGAACACCGGGGAGCTGTTTTTT.

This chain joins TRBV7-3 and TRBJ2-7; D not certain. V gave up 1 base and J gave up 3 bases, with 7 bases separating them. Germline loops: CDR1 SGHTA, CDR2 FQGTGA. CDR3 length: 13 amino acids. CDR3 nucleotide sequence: TGTGCCAGCAGCTTAATATCCTTCTACGAGCAGTACTTC. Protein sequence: CASSLISFYEQYF.

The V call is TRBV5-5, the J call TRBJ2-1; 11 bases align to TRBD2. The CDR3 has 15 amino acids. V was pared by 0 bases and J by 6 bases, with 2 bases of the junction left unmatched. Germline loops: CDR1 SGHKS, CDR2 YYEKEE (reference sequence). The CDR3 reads CASSLGLAGFNEQFF. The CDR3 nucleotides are TGTGCCAGCAGCTTGGGACTAGCGGGGTTCAATGAGCAGTTCTTC.

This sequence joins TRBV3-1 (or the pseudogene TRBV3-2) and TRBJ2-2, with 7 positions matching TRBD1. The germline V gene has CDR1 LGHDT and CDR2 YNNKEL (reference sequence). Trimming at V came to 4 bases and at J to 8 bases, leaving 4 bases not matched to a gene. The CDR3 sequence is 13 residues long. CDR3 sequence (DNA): TGTGCCAGCAGCCCTAACAGGGGAGGGGAGCTGTTTTTT. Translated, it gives CASSPNRGGELFF.

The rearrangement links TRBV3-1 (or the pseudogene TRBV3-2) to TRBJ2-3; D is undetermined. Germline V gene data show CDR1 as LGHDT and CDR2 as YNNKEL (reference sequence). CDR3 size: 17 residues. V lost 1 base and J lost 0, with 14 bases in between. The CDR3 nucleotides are TGTGCCAGCAGCCAAGTTCACAGCAGATTAAGCACAGATACGCAGTATTTT. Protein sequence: CASSQVHSRLSTDTQYF.

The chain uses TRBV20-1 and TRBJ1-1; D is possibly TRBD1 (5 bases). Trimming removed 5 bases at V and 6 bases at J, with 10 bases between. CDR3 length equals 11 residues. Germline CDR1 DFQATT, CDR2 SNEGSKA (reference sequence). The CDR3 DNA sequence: TGCAGTGCTGTAGGGGCCGCTGAAGCTTTCTTT. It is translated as CSAVGAAEAFF.

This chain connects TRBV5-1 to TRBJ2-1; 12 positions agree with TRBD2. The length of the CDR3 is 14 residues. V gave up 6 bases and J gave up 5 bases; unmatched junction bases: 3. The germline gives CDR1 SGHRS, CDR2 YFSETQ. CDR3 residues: CASTSGGAHNEQFF. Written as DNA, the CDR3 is TGCGCCAGCACTAGCGGGGGGGCCCACAATGAGCAGTTCTTC.

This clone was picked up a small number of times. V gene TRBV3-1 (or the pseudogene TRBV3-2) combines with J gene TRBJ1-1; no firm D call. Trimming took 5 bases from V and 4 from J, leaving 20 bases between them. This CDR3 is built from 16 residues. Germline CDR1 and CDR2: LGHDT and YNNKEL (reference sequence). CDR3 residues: CASSNRGRARLTEAFF. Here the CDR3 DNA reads TGTGCCAGCAGCAACCGTGGGAGGGCAAGACTCACTGAAGCTTTCTTT.

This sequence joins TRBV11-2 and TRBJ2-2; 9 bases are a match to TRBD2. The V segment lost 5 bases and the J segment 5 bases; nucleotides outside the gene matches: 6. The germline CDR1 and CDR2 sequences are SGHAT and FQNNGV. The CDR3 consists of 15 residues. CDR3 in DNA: TGTGCCAGCAGCCCTAGCGGGGTGCGAACCGGGGAGCTGTTTTTT. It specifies CASSPSGVRTGELFF.

The CDR3 DNA is TGTGCCAGCAGCTCCGAAACTTCCACCGGGGAGCTGTTTTTT. It translates to CASSSETSTGELFF. The V call is TRBV7-2, the J call TRBJ2-2; D is unclear. Trimming stripped 4 bases from V and 4 bases from J, with 10 bases between. Germline V gene data show CDR1 as SGHTA and CDR2 as FQGNSA. This CDR3 region has 14 residues.

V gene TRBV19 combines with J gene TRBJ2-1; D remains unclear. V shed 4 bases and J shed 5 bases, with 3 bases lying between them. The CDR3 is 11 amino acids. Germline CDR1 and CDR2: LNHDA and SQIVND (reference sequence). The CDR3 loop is CASSTHNEQFF. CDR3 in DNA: TGTGCCAGTAGTACTCACAATGAGCAGTTCTTC.

The CDR3 reads CASSTHGGFEYNEQFF. CDR3 DNA sequence: TGTGCCAGCAGTACACACGGGGGGTTTGAATACAATGAGCAGTTCTTC. The rearrangement uses TRBV28 and TRBJ2-1; 7 positions agree with TRBD2. The germline V gene encodes CDR1 MDHEN and CDR2 SYDVKM. Losses at the gene ends were 5 bases for V and 4 bases for J; bases not matched to a gene: 11. The CDR3 has 16 amino acids.

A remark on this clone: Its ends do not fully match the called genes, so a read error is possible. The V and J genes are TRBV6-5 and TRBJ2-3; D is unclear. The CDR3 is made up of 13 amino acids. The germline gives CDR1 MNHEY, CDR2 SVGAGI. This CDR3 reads CASSYSDTNTQYF. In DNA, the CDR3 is TGTGCCAGCAGTTACTCTGACACAAATACGCAGTATTTT.

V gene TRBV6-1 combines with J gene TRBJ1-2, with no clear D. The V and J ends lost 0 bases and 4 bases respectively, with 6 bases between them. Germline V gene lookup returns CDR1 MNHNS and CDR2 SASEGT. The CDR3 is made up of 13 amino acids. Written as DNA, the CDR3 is TGTGCCAGCAGTGAAGCGCTGCGCTATGGCTACACCTTC. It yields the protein CASSEALRYGYTF.

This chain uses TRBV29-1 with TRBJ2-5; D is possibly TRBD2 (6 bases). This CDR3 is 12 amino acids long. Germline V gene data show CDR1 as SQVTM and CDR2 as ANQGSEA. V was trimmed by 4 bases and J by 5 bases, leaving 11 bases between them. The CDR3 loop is CSVVGRGETQYF. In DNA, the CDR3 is TGCAGCGTTGTGGGTCGGGGGGAGACCCAGTACTTC. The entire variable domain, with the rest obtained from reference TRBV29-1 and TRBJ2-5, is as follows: SAVISQKPSRDICQRGTSLTIQCQVDSQVTMMFWYRQQPGQSLTLIATANQGSEATYESGFVIDKFPISRPNLTFSTLTVSNMSPEDSSIYLCSVVGRGETQYFGPGTRLLVL.

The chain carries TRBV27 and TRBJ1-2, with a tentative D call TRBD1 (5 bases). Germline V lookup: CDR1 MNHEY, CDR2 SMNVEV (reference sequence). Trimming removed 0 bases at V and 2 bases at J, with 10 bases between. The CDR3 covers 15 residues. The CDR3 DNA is TGTGCCAGCAGTTTATCTCGACAGCAAAACTATGGCTACACCTTC. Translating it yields CASSLSRQQNYGYTF.

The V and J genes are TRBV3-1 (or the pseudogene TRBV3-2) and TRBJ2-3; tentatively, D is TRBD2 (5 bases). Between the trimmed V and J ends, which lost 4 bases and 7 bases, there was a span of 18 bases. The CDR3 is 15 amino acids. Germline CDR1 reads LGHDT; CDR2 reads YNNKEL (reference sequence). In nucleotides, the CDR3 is TGTGCCAGCAGCCTGGGGAGCGGCCTCGTGAATACGCAGTATTTT. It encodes CASSLGSGLVNTQYF.

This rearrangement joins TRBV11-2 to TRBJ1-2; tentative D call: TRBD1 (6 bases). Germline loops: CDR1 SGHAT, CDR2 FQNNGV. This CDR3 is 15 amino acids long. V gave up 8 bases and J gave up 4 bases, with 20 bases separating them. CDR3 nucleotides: TGTGCCAGCGGACTGGCGGGGGGCGGGAGCTATGGCTACACCTTC. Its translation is CASGLAGGGSYGYTF.

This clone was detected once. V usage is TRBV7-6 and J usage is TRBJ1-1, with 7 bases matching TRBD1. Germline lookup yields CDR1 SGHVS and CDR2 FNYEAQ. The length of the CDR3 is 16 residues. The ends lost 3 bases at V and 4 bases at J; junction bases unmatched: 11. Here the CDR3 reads CASSFDRVELGTEAFF. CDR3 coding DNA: TGTGCCAGCAGCTTCGACAGGGTAGAATTGGGCACTGAAGCTTTCTTT.

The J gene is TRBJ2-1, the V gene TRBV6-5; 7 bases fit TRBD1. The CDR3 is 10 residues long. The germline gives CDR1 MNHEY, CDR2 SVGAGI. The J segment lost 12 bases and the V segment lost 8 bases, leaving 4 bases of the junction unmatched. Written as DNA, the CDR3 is TGTGCCAGCGGACGGGACAGGCAGTTCTTC. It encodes CASGRDRQFF.

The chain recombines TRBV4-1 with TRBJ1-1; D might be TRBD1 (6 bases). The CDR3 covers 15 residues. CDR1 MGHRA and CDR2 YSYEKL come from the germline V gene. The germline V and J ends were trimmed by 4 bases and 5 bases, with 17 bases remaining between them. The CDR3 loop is CASSPNPQGPTEAFF. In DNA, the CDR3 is TGCGCCAGCAGCCCAAACCCACAGGGCCCTACTGAAGCTTTCTTT.

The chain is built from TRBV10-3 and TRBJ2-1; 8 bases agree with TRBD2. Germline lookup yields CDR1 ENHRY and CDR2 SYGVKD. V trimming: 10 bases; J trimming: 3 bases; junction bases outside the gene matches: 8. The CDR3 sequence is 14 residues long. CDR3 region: CATLSGGLYNEQFF. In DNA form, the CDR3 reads TGTGCCACCCTGAGCGGGGGACTCTACAATGAGCAGTTCTTC.

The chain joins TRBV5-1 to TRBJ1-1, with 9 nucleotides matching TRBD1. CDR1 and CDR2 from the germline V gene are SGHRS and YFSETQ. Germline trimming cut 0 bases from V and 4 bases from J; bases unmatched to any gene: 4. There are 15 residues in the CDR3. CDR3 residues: CASSLADRGITEAFF. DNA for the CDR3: TGCGCCAGCAGCTTGGCCGACAGGGGGATCACTGAAGCTTTCTTT.